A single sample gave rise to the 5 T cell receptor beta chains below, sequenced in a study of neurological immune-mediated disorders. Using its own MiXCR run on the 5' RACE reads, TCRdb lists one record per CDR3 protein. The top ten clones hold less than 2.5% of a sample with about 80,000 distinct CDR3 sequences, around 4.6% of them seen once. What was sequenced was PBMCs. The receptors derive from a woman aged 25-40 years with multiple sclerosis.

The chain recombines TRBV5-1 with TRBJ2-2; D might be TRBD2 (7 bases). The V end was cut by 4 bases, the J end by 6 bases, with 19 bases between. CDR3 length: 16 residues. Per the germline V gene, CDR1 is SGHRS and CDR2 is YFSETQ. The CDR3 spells CASSPRKGGDAGELFF. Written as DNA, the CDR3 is TGCGCCAGCAGCCCTAGGAAAGGGGGGGACGCCGGGGAGCTGTTTTTT.

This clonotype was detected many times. The CDR3 sequence is CAIKGTSSTSYNEQFF. In nucleotides, the CDR3 is TGTGCCATCAAGGGGACTAGCTCTACCTCCTACAATGAGCAGTTCTTC. V usage is TRBV10-3 and J usage is TRBJ2-1, with 9 bases lining up with TRBD2. The CDR3 loop spans 16 amino acids. CDR1 and CDR2 (germline): ENHRY, SYGVKD. J gave up 0 bases and V 7 bases, and 7 bases lay outside the gene matches.

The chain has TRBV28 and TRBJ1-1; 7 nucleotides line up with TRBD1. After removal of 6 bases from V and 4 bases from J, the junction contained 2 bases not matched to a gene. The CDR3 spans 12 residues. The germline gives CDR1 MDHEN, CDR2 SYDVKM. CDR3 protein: CASRGQRTEAFF. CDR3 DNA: TGTGCCAGCAGGGGACAGCGCACTGAAGCTTTCTTT.

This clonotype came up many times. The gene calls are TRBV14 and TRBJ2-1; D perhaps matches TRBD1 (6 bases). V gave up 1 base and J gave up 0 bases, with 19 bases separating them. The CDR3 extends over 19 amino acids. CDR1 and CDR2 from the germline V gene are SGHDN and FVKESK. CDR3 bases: TGTGCCAGCAGCCAAGTCCCCGCGCTTAGGGGGTTCTCCTACAATGAGCAGTTCTTC. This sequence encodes CASSQVPALRGFSYNEQFF.

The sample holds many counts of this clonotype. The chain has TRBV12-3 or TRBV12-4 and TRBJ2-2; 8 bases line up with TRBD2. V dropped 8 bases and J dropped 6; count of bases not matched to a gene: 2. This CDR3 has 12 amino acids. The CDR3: CASRGGPGELFF. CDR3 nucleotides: TGTGCCAGCCGGGGGGGCCCCGGGGAGCTGTTTTTT.